The entry below describes one T cell receptor beta chain. PCR involved 60 Vbeta and 13 Jbeta primers. Method: immunoSEQ multiplex PCR; TCRdb's copy keeps in-frame clones and lacks some. This sample has 100,000 to 150,000 clones, with around 9% found just once. This sample was included in a study of cytomegalovirus exposure and HLA in healthy donors. The specimen sequenced was PBMCs. The sequence came from a man between 35 and 55 years old in good health and CMV-seronegative.

CDR3 DNA: TGTGCCAGAACGTGGGCGACTAACTATGGCTACACCTTC. The encoded protein is CARTWATNYGYTF. The rearrangement joins TRBV5-3 to TRBJ1-2; no clear D gene. TRBV5-3 is filed as an ORF, its function uncertain. The CDR3 is 13 amino acids. V was cut by 6 bases and J by 0 bases, with 9 bases left in between.